These T cell receptor beta chains were read from a single sample in a study of T cell repertoires in cytomegalovirus infection. TCRdb reprocessed the reads via MiXCR and lists one record per CDR3 protein. Of some 440,000 distinct CDR3 sequences detected, roughly 30% appear once; the ten largest clones hold roughly an eighth. Sequenced sample: PBMCs. The source of these receptors is a human donor in good health (CMV status not recorded). Some clones in this sample may be carry-over from other donors' samples. Both conserved end residues are trimmed from each CDR3. Each record gives: J gene, clone size, V gene, CDR3 length, CDR3 protein. Clone sizes are given selectively: once, few, many, or a class where the clone is expanded.

J: TRBJ1-6
size: many
V: TRBV12-3/TRBV12-4
length: 16
CDR3: ASSLGQGAGSYNSPLH

J: TRBJ2-2
size: -
V: TRBV4-3
length: 15
CDR3: ASSPPELAANTGELF

J: TRBJ1-1
size: -
V: TRBV7-9
length: 9
CDR3: ASSTRSEAF

J: TRBJ2-1
size: many
V: TRBV7-9
length: 11
CDR3: ASSLGQGNEQF

J: TRBJ2-2
size: once
V: TRBV6-8
length: 12
CDR3: ASSLLGDAGELF

J: TRBJ1-5
size: -
V: TRBV7-2
length: 11
CDR3: ASRGRINQPHP

J: TRBJ1-5
size: -
V: TRBV5-8
length: 13
CDR3: ASSLMDFSNQPQH

J: TRBJ2-1
size: -
V: TRBV5-1
length: 11
CDR3: ASGVLPSGGQF

J: TRBJ2-7
size: many
V: TRBV7-2
length: 10
CDR3: ASSPGIGEQY

J: TRBJ1-2
size: -
V: TRBV12-3/TRBV12-4
length: 13
CDR3: ASSLLNRPLYGYT

J: TRBJ1-3
size: -
V: TRBV20-1
length: 12
CDR3: SATYKGSGNTIY

J: TRBJ2-2
size: many
V: TRBV7-2
length: 16
CDR3: ASSRGPPGTGAPGELF

J: TRBJ2-1
size: many
V: TRBV7-2
length: 12
CDR3: ASSRGGTSVEQF

J: TRBJ2-1
size: few
V: TRBV7-9
length: 14
CDR3: ASSLGSGGKYNEQF

J: TRBJ1-2
size: -
V: TRBV20-1
length: 10
CDR3: SAATGDYGYT

J: TRBJ2-3
size: -
V: TRBV5-6
length: 15
CDR3: ASSPVGQGAFTDTQY

J: TRBJ2-7
size: -
V: TRBV6-6
length: 13
CDR3: ASKPGRASSYEQY

J: TRBJ2-1
size: many
V: TRBV7-6
length: 12
CDR3: ASSLEGQYNEQF

J: TRBJ1-1
size: once
V: TRBV18
length: 11
CDR3: ASSQGASTEAF

J: TRBJ1-1
size: -
V: TRBV15
length: 14
CDR3: ATIGGTEGRDTEAF

J: TRBJ2-3
size: few
V: TRBV7-2
length: 11
CDR3: ASSLGGSGAQY

J: TRBJ2-1
size: few
V: TRBV7-8
length: 11
CDR3: ASSSRPPAEQF

J: TRBJ2-1
size: -
V: TRBV7-9
length: 13
CDR3: ASSLGLTPYNEQF

J: TRBJ1-4
size: -
V: TRBV6-5
length: 15
CDR3: ASSYSIRTGDNEKLF

J: TRBJ2-5
size: -
V: TRBV5-6
length: 11
CDR3: ASSLGFSETQY

J: TRBJ1-1
size: many
V: TRBV6-2/TRBV6-3
length: 8
CDR3: ASSASKAF

J: TRBJ1-3
size: -
V: TRBV11-2
length: 15
CDR3: ASSFLLGQGSGNTIY

J: TRBJ2-6
size: few
V: TRBV7-2
length: 13
CDR3: ASSSWASGANVLT

J: TRBJ2-7
size: once
V: TRBV7-2
length: 13
CDR3: AISLGLAGPYEHY

J: TRBJ2-1
size: many
V: TRBV11-3
length: 14
CDR3: ASSAQTSGGANEQF

J: TRBJ2-5
size: few
V: TRBV12-3/TRBV12-4
length: 13
CDR3: ASSSGGTGGETQY

J: TRBJ1-2
size: few
V: TRBV2
length: 10
CDR3: ASSEGVDGYT

J: TRBJ2-1
size: many
V: TRBV6-5
length: 14
CDR3: ASSRPGGGGTSSQF

J: TRBJ2-5
size: -
V: TRBV27
length: 13
CDR3: ASSLTGQPMVTQY

J: TRBJ2-7
size: many
V: TRBV7-8
length: 9
CDR3: ASSFVHEQY

J: TRBJ2-5
size: many
V: TRBV7-9
length: 15
CDR3: ASSLTTTSGGPETQY

J: TRBJ2-2
size: -
V: TRBV28
length: 14
CDR3: ASSSPGTAGTGELF

J: TRBJ1-1
size: -
V: TRBV29-1
length: 12
CDR3: SVLWGQRNTEAF

J: TRBJ2-7
size: few
V: TRBV6-2/TRBV6-3
length: 13
CDR3: ASSSTGTGFFEQY

J: TRBJ2-6
size: -
V: TRBV11-3
length: 15
CDR3: ASSLGQGRTGANVLT

J: TRBJ1-1
size: few
V: TRBV12-3/TRBV12-4
length: 12
CDR3: ASSFSSLNTEAF

J: TRBJ1-2
size: -
V: TRBV28
length: 15
CDR3: ATLMAGGSLGPYGYT